This passage covers 2 T cell receptor beta chains from one sample sequenced in a study of blood T cell repertoires in COVID-19 (dated by TCRdb to about 2020). Library prep was done by the immunoSEQ multiplex PCR assay. The source is immuneACCESS, and TCRdb retained only in-frame sequences with V and J called. Part of the clones is not carried over; for the studies checked, unresolved V genes explain less than half of this, and the remainder is unexplained. This sample is represented by around 250,000 clones; 84% of them were singletons. Together, the top ten hold 4.4% of the sample. The sequenced sample consisted of peripheral blood. The source is a man aged 50 to 59 with active or convalescent COVID-19.

The chain carries TRBV4-1 and TRBJ1-6, with no clear D. V gave up 0 bases and J gave up 6 bases, with 9 bases separating them. The germline V gene encodes CDR1 MGHRA and CDR2 YSYEKL. The CDR3 sequence is 15 residues long. CDR3 loop: CASSQEDFPNSPLHF. The CDR3 nucleotides are TGCGCCAGCAGCCAAGAGGACTTTCCTAATTCACCCCTCCACTTT.

In DNA form, the CDR3 reads TGTGCCAGCAGTTTGACAGGGGAAACTGAAGCTTTCTTT. Protein sequence: CASSLTGETEAFF. The chain joins TRBV6-4 to TRBJ1-1; 8 bases align to TRBD1. Germline V gene lookup returns CDR1 MRHNA and CDR2 SNTAGT. J was trimmed by 5 bases and V by 5 bases; bases with no gene match: 4. The CDR3 runs to 13 residues.